A selection of T cell receptor beta chains follows, all from one sample in a study of blood T cell repertoires in COVID-19. Assay used: immunoSEQ multiplex PCR; TCRdb lists only in-frame clones, some missing. Found here are approximately 160,000 clones, approximately 80% of them singletons; the top ten hold approximately 8%. The sample comprised peripheral blood. The receptors were sampled from a man between 60 and 75 years old with acute or convalescent COVID-19. Both conserved end residues are part of each CDR3. The D gene is left open where the match is weak. Expanded clones are given a class, and other clones once, few, many or no size at all.

d_gene	abundance	j_gene	v_gene	CDR3aa	CDR3nt
.	.	TRBJ2-7	TRBV13	CASSLGGGRYEQYF	TGTGCCAGCAGCTTAGGAGGGGGACGCTACGAGCAGTACTTC
.	.	TRBJ1-1	TRBV19	CASTQVRGVTEAFF	TGTGCCAGTACTCAAGTCCGGGGGGTCACTGAAGCTTTCTTT
TRBD2	.	TRBJ2-3	TRBV9	CASSIPPAGAGDTQYF	TGTGCCAGCAGCATTCCCCCAGCGGGGGCAGGGGATACGCAGTATTTT
TRBD2	.	TRBJ2-7	TRBV9	CASSIGTSGPYEQYF	TGTGCCAGCAGCATCGGGACTAGCGGCCCCTACGAGCAGTACTTC
TRBD1	.	TRBJ1-3	TRBV13	CASSEQGVGNTIYF	TGTGCCAGCAGCGAACAGGGGGTTGGAAACACCATATATTTT
TRBD1	.	TRBJ2-5	TRBV5-4	CASNPTGIETQYF	TGTGCCAGCAACCCGACAGGGATAGAGACCCAGTACTTC
.	.	TRBJ1-5	TRBV2	CASSGEISNQPQHF	TGTGCCAGCAGTGGGGAGATAAGCAATCAGCCCCAGCATTTT
TRBD2	.	TRBJ2-6	TRBV19	CASGGATGANVLTF	TGTGCCAGCGGGGGGGCCACTGGGGCCAACGTCCTGACTTTC
TRBD1	.	TRBJ2-1	TRBV11-1	CASSLRTGTGFNEQFF	TGTGCCAGCAGCTTACGGACAGGTACGGGATTCAATGAGCAGTTCTTC
.	.	TRBJ1-2	TRBV25-1	CASSELLNYGYTF	TGTGCCAGCAGTGAGTTACTCAACTATGGCTACACCTTC
TRBD2	.	TRBJ2-5	TRBV6-2/TRBV6-3	CASSAPGLDQETQYF	TGTGCCAGCAGTGCGCCGGGACTAGACCAAGAGACCCAGTACTTC
.	.	TRBJ2-7	TRBV6-5	CASSYQGGEQYF	TGTGCCAGCAGTTACCAGGGTGGCGAGCAGTACTTC
.	few	TRBJ1-2	TRBV30	CAWSVEGGNYGYTF	TGTGCCTGGAGTGTGGAAGGGGGAAACTATGGCTACACCTTC
.	few	TRBJ2-7	TRBV6-5	CASSYLGAGDKYEQYF	TGTGCCAGCAGTTACCTGGGGGCAGGGGATAAGTACGAGCAGTACTTC
TRBD1	.	TRBJ1-2	TRBV7-8	CASSGRAISGQTNYGYTF	TGTGCCAGCAGCGGCCGAGCGATTTCGGGACAGACTAACTATGGCTACACCTTC
.	.	TRBJ2-7	TRBV29-1	CSVSAGRYEQYF	TGCAGCGTTTCGGCAGGGAGGTACGAGCAGTACTTC
.	.	TRBJ1-5	TRBV5-1	CASSLTGWDQPQHF	TGCGCCAGCAGCTTGACAGGGTGGGATCAGCCCCAGCATTTT
TRBD2	.	TRBJ2-1	TRBV12-5	CASGLVMGLAGHEQFF	TGTGCTAGTGGTTTGGTAATGGGACTAGCGGGGCATGAGCAGTTCTTC
TRBD1	.	TRBJ1-2	TRBV30	CAWRKTGGEGYTF	TGTGCCTGGAGGAAGACAGGGGGTGAAGGCTACACCTTC
.	.	TRBJ1-1	TRBV2	CASNQGATEAFF	TGTGCCAGCAATCAGGGTGCCACTGAAGCTTTCTTT
TRBD1	.	TRBJ1-2	TRBV5-1	CASSLLQGNDGYTF	TGCGCCAGCAGCTTGTTACAGGGGAACGATGGCTACACCTTC
.	.	TRBJ1-5	TRBV27	CASSLRRDGRISNQPQHF	TGTGCCAGCAGTTTAAGGCGGGACGGGAGAATTAGCAATCAGCCCCAGCATTTT
TRBD2	.	TRBJ2-1	TRBV29-1	CSVLAGGTNNEQFF	TGCAGCGTGCTAGCGGGGGGCACCAACAATGAGCAGTTCTTC
.	.	TRBJ1-2	TRBV5-8	CASSLVAGPTNYGYTF	TGTGCCAGCAGCTTGGTGGCGGGTCCAACTAACTATGGCTACACCTTC
.	.	TRBJ2-6	TRBV29-1	CSATLFGANVLTF	TGCAGCGCTACATTGTTCGGGGCCAACGTCCTGACTTTC
.	.	TRBJ2-3	TRBV3-1/TRBV3-2	CASSQGLVTITDTQYF	TGTGCCAGCAGCCAAGGATTGGTAACTATAACAGATACGCAGTATTTT
TRBD1	.	TRBJ1-2	TRBV9	CASSVESGQGYGYTF	TGTGCCAGCAGCGTAGAGTCGGGACAGGGCTATGGCTACACCTTC
.	.	TRBJ1-3	TRBV9	CASSVSSLRATGNTIYF	TGTGCCAGCAGCGTGTCATCTTTGAGGGCGACTGGAAACACCATATATTTT